The 2 T cell receptor beta chains reported below all come from one sample, sequenced in a study of T-cell memory formation after mild COVID-19 (dated by TCRdb to the early 2020s). The library was prepared using 5' RACE. Sequenced using an Illumina NovaSeq 6000. The public sequencing data were trimmed at Q25 with fastp and processed into clonotypes with MiXCR by TCRdb, which kept only in-frame beta chains. Every distinct CDR3 protein forms one entry, paired with its most common genes and DNA. The sample records hundreds of thousands of distinct CDR3 sequences, approximately 20% of which are singletons. Of the sample, under 15% falls within the top ten clones. The specimen was PBMCs or a T cell subset sorted from them (not recorded which). All receptors derive from an adult woman who had mild COVID-19 (a few samples of this study predate the infection). The sample titles of this study are shuffled in the database, so cell type and time point are left out; the donor was told from shared clones.

This chain joins TRBV15 and TRBJ2-3; D ambiguous. Germline V lookup: CDR1 LNHNV, CDR2 YYDKDF (reference sequence). The CDR3 totals 15 residues. Trimming stripped 5 bases from V and 0 bases from J, with 12 bases between. CDR3 region: CATSSTLDSTDTQYF. CDR3 DNA sequence: TGTGCCACCAGCTCCACTCTCGATAGCACAGATACGCAGTATTTT.

This chain links TRBV24-1 with TRBJ1-1; a weak D match, TRBD1 (5 bases). CDR1 and CDR2 from the germline V gene are KGHDR and SFDVKD. CDR3 length: 14 amino acids. Trimming took 6 bases from V and 1 from J, leaving 11 bases between them. As DNA, the CDR3 is TGTGCCACCAGTCCCTCCCAGGGGAACACTGAAGCTTTCTTT. This translates into CATSPSQGNTEAFF.